One T cell receptor beta chain is described in this entry. It lacks a known antigen. No quality values exist for individual bases; no much larger clone is one base distant. The donors were included in the validation cohort of around 120 subjects, a group kept apart from the roughly 670-subject first cohort. V is pared back by 4 bases and J by 2 bases, with 26 bases lying between the germline termini. The CDR3 holds 19 amino acids from the cysteine to the phenylalanine. The CDR3 DNA has 57 bases and is translated from base 1. CDR1 and CDR2, per the germline V gene, are SGHRS and YFSETQ. The source of the sample is a study of cytomegalovirus exposure and HLA in healthy donors (dated by TCRdb to about 2017). Study-wide context: A later analysis indicated that the 95 to 150 validation repertoires were generated on the platform also employed for the roughly 650 repertoires of the first cohort. The aim of the study was to test whether cataloging public T cell receptors could identify signatures of past pathogen exposure. A separate validation cohort of about 110 different subjects was used in addition to the roughly 670-subject first cohort. High-throughput TCR immunosequencing, statistical association of individual TCRs with disease status, and machine learning were combined to predict cytomegalovirus infection status.

Study-wide findings and limitations: Subsequent analysis determined that TCRs grouped into clusters in the first cohort also showed a tendency toward co-occurrence across the 90 to 150 validation repertoires, and 85% to 95% of cluster scores exceeded 0. Across donors, most TCR sequences were observed very rarely, whereas some public TCRs were present in many individuals. All 110 or so repertoires were used to score co-occurrence in the validation cohort in a later analysis, because that analysis had no HLA typing for the cohort. A total of fewer than 200 TCR beta chains were listed by the study as associated with cytomegalovirus. In vitro tests confirmed that a few of the cytomegalovirus-associated TCR beta chains recognize cytomegalovirus antigens. According to the authors, the approach could potentially be generalized to other disease states and immunological phenotypes. Cytomegalovirus status was reported to be diagnosed by the classifier with high specificity and sensitivity in both the original and validation cohorts.

Libraries were made using the immunoSEQ multiplex PCR assay. The original methods were these. A statistical classification framework was built to diagnose cytomegalovirus status from the catalog of TCR beta chain sequences. The immuneACCESS repertoire file appears here via TCRdb, limited to in-frame rearrangements. These files lack a portion of the clones; in checked studies, under half of the deficit traces to unresolved V genes, and the cause of the others is not known. V, J and clone size are those of that table, while D and trimming were read from the DNA. The sample includes roughly 200,000 clones, with around nine tenths observed a single time. Of the sample, approximately 7.7% falls within the top ten clones.

Sequences were obtained from PBMCs. This TCR derives from a man younger than 40 in good health and CMV-seropositive. The rearranged segments are TRBV5-1 and TRBJ2-3; TRBD1 is possibly the D segment (7 matching bases). Here the CDR3 is given as CASSTGQVVSTDYTDTQYF. The sequence in DNA is TGCGCCAGCAGCACAGGACAGGTGGTGTCTACGGACTACACAGATACGCAGTATTTT.